This T cell receptor (beta chain) was documented in a study of shared clonotypes between healthy human individuals. General observations from the study: Lower generation probabilities were found for non-shared clonotypes than for those shared by all four donors. Of the naive CD4 clonotypes, roughly 5% were shared across a handful of donors.

Genomic DNA of every subset was divided equally among multiple immunoSEQ plates. Clones were read by immunoSEQ multiplex PCR, and TCRdb kept only the in-frame ones, dropping some. Of 2 million to 2.5 million clones listed, 95% are singletons. Naive CD45RA+ and memory CD45RA-negative subsets were split from CD4+ cells. A remark on this clone: Its matching antigen is unknown.

The CDR3 runs 14 residues. The germline V gene encodes CDR1 LNHDA and CDR2 SQIVND (reference sequence). Trimming shortened V by 9 bases and J by 3 bases, and 12 bases separated the two germline ends. This chain joins TRBV19 and TRBJ2-6, with D perhaps TRBD1 (5 bases). Material: naive CD4+ T cells sorted from blood. Sample subset: CD45RA+ positively selected. This receptor was obtained from a man between 18 and 35 years old in good health. The CDR3 here is CASKERGGANVLTF. The CDR3 bases are TGTGCCAGCAAAGAAAGGGGTGGGGCCAACGTCCTGACTTTC.